This passage covers 18 T cell receptor beta chains from one sample sequenced in a study of cytomegalovirus exposure and HLA in healthy donors. Clones were read by immunoSEQ multiplex PCR, and TCRdb kept only the in-frame ones, dropping some. The sample has 110,000 to 150,000 clones; roughly 92% are singletons. The specimen sequenced was PBMCs. The receptor source for this set is a man between 18 and 35 years old in good health and CMV-seronegative.

The V gene is TRBV9, the J gene TRBJ2-1; maybe TRBD2 (6 bases). CDR3 size: 15 residues. Per germline, CDR1 SGDLS and CDR2 YYNGEE. V lost 4 bases, J lost 5 bases, and 16 bases lay in between. CDR3 DNA sequence: TGTGCCAGCAGCCCCCGCGGGGTTCAAAACAATGAGCAGTTCTTC. Its protein product is CASSPRGVQNNEQFF.

This clone was found a few times. The chain couples TRBV18 to TRBJ1-2, with a possible D match to TRBD1 (6 bases). This CDR3 comprises 14 residues. Trimming stripped 2 bases from V and 8 bases from J, with 15 bases between. Germline V gene data show CDR1 as KGHSH and CDR2 as LQKENI. This CDR3 is CASSPFPGEIGYTF. The CDR3, as DNA: TGTGCCAGCTCACCATTCCCAGGGGAAATCGGCTACACCTTC.

The chain is built from TRBV5-1 and TRBJ1-2, with 7 positions matching TRBD1. Losses at the gene ends were 2 bases for V and 6 bases for J; bases not matched to a gene: 7. The CDR3 runs to 14 residues. Looked up from germline, CDR1 is SGHRS and CDR2 is YFSETQ. CDR3 sequence reads: CASSFNRDSHGYTF. The DNA for the CDR3 is TGCGCCAGCAGCTTCAACCGGGACAGCCATGGCTACACCTTC.

The chain carries TRBV19 and TRBJ1-1; D is unresolved. The V end was cut by 7 bases, the J end by 1 base, with 10 bases between. This CDR3 region has 13 residues. The germline gives CDR1 LNHDA, CDR2 SQIVND (reference sequence). In DNA, the CDR3 is TGTGCCAGTAACTTTCACCCGAACACTGAAGCTTTCTTT. Its protein product is CASNFHPNTEAFF.

This chain uses TRBV7-8 with TRBJ2-7; D possibly corresponds to TRBD2 (7 bases). The germline gives CDR1 SGHVS, CDR2 FQNEAQ. Trimming cost V 5 bases and J 3 bases, with 14 bases left between them. CDR3 size: 14 residues. CDR3 nucleotide sequence: TGTGCCAGCAGCCCAGAGGGGGGGCGCTACGAGCAGTACGTC. Translating gives CASSPEGGRYEQYV.

This clone was found once. The chain links TRBV6-6 to TRBJ1-4; D is unclear. CDR1 and CDR2 (germline): MNHNY, SVGAGI (reference sequence). The CDR3 covers 15 residues. V lost 0 bases and J 0 bases, leaving 5 bases between the germline ends. CDR3 DNA: TGTGCCAGCAGTTACTCCCCAGCAACTAATGAAAAACTGTTTTTT. This sequence encodes CASSYSPATNEKLFF.

The chain employs TRBV5-6 and TRBJ1-4; TRBD1 aligns across 7 bases. Germline values: CDR1 SGHDT, CDR2 YYEEEE. Germline trimming cut 0 bases from V and 7 bases from J; bases unmatched to any gene: 3. The CDR3 runs to 14 residues. The CDR3 here is CASSLGRGVEKLFF. In DNA form, the CDR3 reads TGTGCCAGCAGCTTGGGCAGGGGGGTTGAAAAACTGTTTTTT. The full variable domain, in which reference TRBV5-6 and TRBJ1-4 provide the parts outside the CDR3, is DAGVTQSPTHLIKTRGQQVTLRCSPKSGHDTVSWYQQALGQGPQFIFQYYEEEERQRGNFPDRFSGHQFPNYSSELNVNALLLGDSALYLCASSLGRGVEKLFFGSGTQLSVL.

The chain joins TRBV27 to TRBJ2-5; the D gene is possibly TRBD2 (5 bases). V was pared by 5 bases and J by 7 bases, with 14 bases between. The CDR3 spans 13 residues. Per the germline V gene, CDR1 is MNHEY and CDR2 is SMNVEV (reference sequence). The CDR3 is CASSVGLHRTQYF. The CDR3 DNA sequence: TGTGCCAGCAGTGTAGGACTTCACCGGACCCAGTACTTC.

This chain links TRBV4-1 with TRBJ2-3, with 13 positions matching TRBD2. The germline CDR1 and CDR2 sequences are MGHRA and YSYEKL. The CDR3 sequence is 19 residues long. V shed 4 bases, J shed 6 bases, and the junction held 16 bases outside the gene matches. CDR3 amino acids: CASSRDLGLAGARADTQYF. Here the CDR3 DNA reads TGCGCCAGCAGCCGGGATCTCGGACTAGCGGGAGCCCGAGCGGATACGCAGTATTTT.

The V and J genes are TRBV11-3 and TRBJ1-1, with TRBD1 as a possible D gene (6 bases). Germline V lookup: CDR1 SGHNT, CDR2 YENEEA. The CDR3 extends over 15 amino acids. Between the trimmed V and J ends, which lost 1 base and 3 bases, there was a span of 12 bases. The CDR3 region has the DNA TGTGCCAGCAGCTTAGTCGCAGGGGCCGACACTGAAGCTTTCTTT. Amino acids: CASSLVAGADTEAFF.

The rearrangement uses TRBV30 and TRBJ2-5, with 11 bases identical to TRBD2. Trimming took 0 bases from V and 5 from J; bases not matched to a gene: 8. CDR1 GTSNPN and CDR2 SVGIG come from the germline V gene (reference sequence). CDR3 length: 16 residues. CDR3 DNA sequence: TGTGCCTGGAGTGTACTTAGCGGGAGGGCCGGGGAGACCCAGTACTTC. Protein product: CAWSVLSGRAGETQYF.

The V call is TRBV29-1, the J call TRBJ2-1, with 14 positions matching TRBD2. Germline-derived CDR1 and CDR2 are SQVTM and ANQGSEA. The CDR3 is 15 amino acids. J gave up 9 bases and V 7 bases, and 11 bases lay outside the gene matches. The CDR3 loop is CSAIDQGLAGVEQFF. The CDR3 nucleotides read TGCAGCGCCATAGACCAGGGACTAGCGGGAGTTGAGCAGTTCTTC.

Comment on this clone: Other DNA sequences in the sample encode the same CDR3. This chain uses TRBV9 with TRBJ1-3; 7 bases line up with TRBD1. Germline values: CDR1 SGDLS, CDR2 YYNGEE. V shed 0 bases, J shed 7 bases, and the junction held 4 bases outside the gene matches. The CDR3 is 14 residues long. The CDR3 spells CASSVDGGGNTIYF. The CDR3 DNA follows: TGTGCCAGCAGCGTAGATGGAGGGGGCAACACCATATATTTT.

The V gene is TRBV5-6, the J gene TRBJ2-7, with 8 bases lining up with TRBD2. The V gene end was trimmed by 6 bases and the J gene end by 1 base; junction bases not matched to a gene: 3. The CDR3 contains 13 residues. Germline CDR1 reads SGHDT; CDR2 reads YYEEEE. The CDR3 region has the DNA TGTGCCAGCACCCGGGGGGGGTCCTACGAGCAGTACTTC. Its protein product is CASTRGGSYEQYF. The full variable domain, rest sourced from reference TRBV5-6 and TRBJ2-7, is DAGVTQSPTHLIKTRGQQVTLRCSPKSGHDTVSWYQQALGQGPQFIFQYYEEEERQRGNFPDRFSGHQFPNYSSELNVNALLLGDSALYLCASTRGGSYEQYFGPGTRLTVT.

The V call is TRBV11-2, the J call TRBJ1-1; D perhaps matches TRBD1 (5 bases). V was cut by 7 bases and J by 5 bases, with 11 bases left in between. The CDR3 has 12 amino acids. The germline V gene has CDR1 SGHAT and CDR2 FQNNGV. Here the CDR3 reads CASNAGGTEAFF. The CDR3 DNA reads as TGTGCCAGCAACGCCGGGGGAACTGAAGCTTTCTTT. The full variable domain, in which reference TRBV11-2 and TRBJ1-1 provide the parts outside the CDR3, is EAGVAQSPRYKIIEKRQSVAFWCNPISGHATLYWYQQILGQGPKLLIQFQNNGVVDDSQLPKDRFSAERLKGVDSTLKIQPAKLEDSAVYLCASNAGGTEAFFGQGTRLTVV.

The chain combines TRBV5-1 with TRBJ2-5; 9 bases match TRBD2. Trimming at V came to 0 bases and at J to 5 bases, leaving 5 bases not matched to a gene. The CDR3 consists of 15 residues. CDR1 is SGHRS, CDR2 YFSETQ, per germline. The CDR3 DNA is TGCGCCAGCAGCTTGGCCGCGGGAGGGGAGGAGACCCAGTACTTC. It codes for CASSLAAGGEETQYF.

The chain couples TRBV5-4 to TRBJ2-7, with 7 nucleotides matching TRBD2. The CDR3 runs to 16 residues. The junction had 12 bases not matched to a gene; V was cut back by 6 bases and J by 0 bases. Germline V gene sequence: CDR1 SGHNT, CDR2 YYREEE (reference sequence). The CDR3 region has the DNA TGTGCCAGCACCATAGGTGGTGGCGGGAGCTCCTACGAGCAGTACTTC. The encoded protein is CASTIGGGGSSYEQYF.

The V and J genes are TRBV30 and TRBJ2-3; TRBD2 aligns across 12 bases. This CDR3 is 20 amino acids long. V shed 6 bases and J 2 bases; nucleotides not matched to a gene: 21. Germline loops: CDR1 GTSNPN, CDR2 SVGIG (reference sequence). The DNA for the CDR3 is TGTGCCTGCCAACCCACCCGACTAGCGGGAGAGAGTCTCCACACAGATACGCAGTATTTT. Its translation: CACQPTRLAGESLHTDTQYF.